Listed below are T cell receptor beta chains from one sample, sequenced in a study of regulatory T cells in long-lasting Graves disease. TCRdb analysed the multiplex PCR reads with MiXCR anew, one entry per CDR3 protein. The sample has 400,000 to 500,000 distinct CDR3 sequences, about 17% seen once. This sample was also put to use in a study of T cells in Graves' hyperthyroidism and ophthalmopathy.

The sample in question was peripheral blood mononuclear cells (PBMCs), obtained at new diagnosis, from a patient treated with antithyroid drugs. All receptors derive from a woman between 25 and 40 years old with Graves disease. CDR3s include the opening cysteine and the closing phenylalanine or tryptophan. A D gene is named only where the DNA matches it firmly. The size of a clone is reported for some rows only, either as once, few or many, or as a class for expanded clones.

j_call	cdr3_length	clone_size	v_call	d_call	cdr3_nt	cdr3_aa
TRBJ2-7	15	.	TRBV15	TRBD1	TGTGCCACCAGCAGAGAAGACAGGGGAGCCTACGAGCAGTACTTC	CATSREDRGAYEQYF
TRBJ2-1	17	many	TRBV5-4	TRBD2	TGTGCCAGCAGCCTGGGACTAGCGGGAGGTGGTTACAATGAGCAGTTCTTC	CASSLGLAGGGYNEQFF
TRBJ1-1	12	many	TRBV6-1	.	TGTGCCAGCACTCGGATGGGCACTGAAGCTTTCTTT	CASTRMGTEAFF
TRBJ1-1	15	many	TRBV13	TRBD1	TGTGCCAGCAGCTCCGCGGGACAGGGTTTCCCTGAAGCTTTCTTT	CASSSAGQGFPEAFF
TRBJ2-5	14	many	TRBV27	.	TGTGCCAGCAGACCGACTCGATTCCAAGAGACCCAGTACTTC	CASRPTRFQETQYF
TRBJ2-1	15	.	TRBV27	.	TGTGCCAGCAGTTTGGCCGGGACTCCATACAATGAGCAGTTCTTC	CASSLAGTPYNEQFF
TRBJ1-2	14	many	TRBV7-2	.	TGTGCCAGCAGCTCCGGGACAAAGGAGCGTGGCTACACCTTC	CASSSGTKERGYTF
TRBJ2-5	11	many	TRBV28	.	TGTGCCAGCAGTTTGTTCGAGACCCAGTACTTC	CASSLFETQYF
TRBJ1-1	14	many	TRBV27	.	TGTGCCAGCCATTCCAGGGCGGGGGCCACTGAAGCTTTCTTT	CASHSRAGATEAFF
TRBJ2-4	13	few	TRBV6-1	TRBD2	TGTGCCAGCAGTGAGGGACTAGTAAACATTCAGTACTTC	CASSEGLVNIQYF
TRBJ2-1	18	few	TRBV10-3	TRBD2	TGTGCCATCAGTGAGGAGAGATTCGCGACTAGCAGTCTCTTCGGGCAGTTCTTC	CAISEERFATSSLFGQFF
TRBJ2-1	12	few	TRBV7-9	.	TGTGCCAGCAGCTCCAGGGCGTGGGAGCAGTTCTTC	CASSSRAWEQFF
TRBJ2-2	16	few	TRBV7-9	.	TGTGCCAGCAGCTTTCTCCAACTGGCGAACACCGGGGAGCTGTTTTTT	CASSFLQLANTGELFF
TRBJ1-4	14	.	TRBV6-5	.	TGTGCCAGCAGTTACCAGGGGACTAATGAAAAACTGTTTTTT	CASSYQGTNEKLFF
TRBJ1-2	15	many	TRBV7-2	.	TGTGCCAGCAGCCCTAATGGCGGTTTAGGCTATGGCTACACCTTC	CASSPNGGLGYGYTF
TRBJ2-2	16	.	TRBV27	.	TGTGCCAGCAGATGGTCCGACAGCGCCCCGAACGGGGAGCTGTTTTTT	CASRWSDSAPNGELFF
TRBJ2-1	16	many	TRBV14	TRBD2	TGTGCCAGCAGCCAATTGGGACTAGGAGACCACAATGAGCAGTTCTTC	CASSQLGLGDHNEQFF